The 25 T cell receptor beta chains below come from one sample, sequenced in a study of cytomegalovirus exposure and HLA in healthy donors. It was with 60 Vbeta and 13 Jbeta primers that the PCR ran. Method: immunoSEQ multiplex PCR; TCRdb's copy keeps in-frame clones and lacks some. This table holds under 200,000 clones, 84% found once. Sequencing was carried out using PBMCs. The receptor set was obtained from a young man in good health and CMV-seronegative.

J is TRBJ2-1 and V is TRBV18; 9 bases line up with TRBD1. After removal of 6 bases from V and 2 bases from J, the junction contained 5 bases not matched to a gene. Germline V lookup: CDR1 KGHSH, CDR2 LQKENI. CDR3 length: 15 residues. The CDR3 here is CASSRDRGTYNEQFF. The CDR3 nucleotides are TGTGCCAGCTCCCGCGACAGGGGGACCTACAATGAGCAGTTCTTC.

This rearrangement joins TRBV27 to TRBJ2-1; TRBD2 matches 15 bases. This CDR3 comprises 15 residues. Per germline, CDR1 MNHEY and CDR2 SMNVEV (reference sequence). The ends lost 5 bases at V and 7 bases at J; junction bases unmatched: 3. The CDR3 DNA sequence: TGTGCCAGCAGTCGGGGGACTAGCGGGAGGAATGAGCAGTTCTTC. It translates to CASSRGTSGRNEQFF.

V is TRBV18 and J is TRBJ2-7, with 12 nucleotides matching TRBD2. Losses at the gene ends were 0 bases for V and 7 bases for J; bases not matched to a gene: 4. The germline V gene encodes CDR1 KGHSH and CDR2 LQKENI. This CDR3 contains 15 residues. For the CDR3, the DNA is TGTGCCAGCTCACCACCCACTAGCGGGAGGAGAGAGCAGTACTTC. Its protein is CASSPPTSGRREQYF. Together with reference TRBV18 and TRBJ2-7, the CDR3 gives the full variable domain: NAGVMQNPRHLVRRRGQEARLRCSPMKGHSHVYWYRQLPEEGLKFMVYLQKENIIDESGMPKERFSAEFPKEGPSILRIQQVVRGDSAAYFCASSPPTSGRREQYFGPGTRLTVT.

CDR3 DNA: TGTGCCAGTAGCCCCTGGGGAGTGGGAGCCGCTCGAGATGGCTACACCTTC. Amino acid sequence: CASSPWGVGAARDGYTF. The J gene is TRBJ1-2, the V gene TRBV19; D remains unclear. CDR3 size: 17 residues. The V and J ends lost 6 bases and 6 bases respectively, with 26 bases between them. Germline assignment: CDR1 LNHDA and CDR2 SQIVND (reference sequence).

V usage is TRBV11-2 and J usage is TRBJ1-5, with 11 bases fitting TRBD1. The trim removed 0 bases at V and 6 bases at J, leaving 1 base unmatched. CDR3 length: 15 residues. Germline loops: CDR1 SGHAT, CDR2 FQNNGV. CDR3 region: CASSLDGQGAQPQHF. The CDR3 nucleotides read TGTGCCAGCAGCTTAGACGGACAGGGGGCTCAGCCCCAGCATTTT.

The V and J genes are TRBV11-3 and TRBJ2-1; TRBD2 matches 10 bases. J gave up 6 bases and V 1 base, and 9 bases lay outside the gene matches. Germline lookup yields CDR1 SGHNT and CDR2 YENEEA. The CDR3 spans 17 residues. The CDR3 protein is CASSLGALERGGNEQFF. In DNA form, the CDR3 reads TGTGCCAGCAGCTTAGGGGCCTTAGAGCGGGGGGGCAATGAGCAGTTCTTC.

The chain combines TRBV6-1 with TRBJ1-5, with TRBD1 identical over 7 bases. The germline CDR1 and CDR2 sequences are MNHNS and SASEGT. The J segment lost 2 bases and the V segment lost 4 bases, leaving 5 bases of the junction unmatched. The CDR3 spans 15 residues. For the CDR3, the DNA is TGTGCCAGCAGTGGACAGGGAATAGGCAATCAGCCCCAGCATTTT. It is translated as CASSGQGIGNQPQHF.

This clone was seen only once. This chain connects TRBV5-1 to TRBJ2-1, with TRBD2 identical over 11 bases. Germline V lookup: CDR1 SGHRS, CDR2 YFSETQ. V dropped 2 bases and J dropped 9; count of bases not matched to a gene: 7. This CDR3 spans 15 amino acids. CDR3 loop: CASSLLAGDDGEQFF. CDR3 bases: TGCGCCAGCAGCTTACTAGCGGGAGATGATGGTGAGCAGTTCTTC.

The chain uses TRBV2 and TRBJ2-5; the D gene is possibly TRBD2 (5 bases). Germline V CDR1 and CDR2: SNHLY, FYNNEI. V was pared by 11 bases and J by 5 bases, with 18 bases between. This CDR3 is built from 13 residues. The CDR3 sequence is CACRQTSVETQYF. CDR3 coding DNA: TGTGCCTGCCGACAAACTAGTGTGGAGACCCAGTACTTC.

The chain joins TRBV4-1 to TRBJ2-1; 8 bases are a match to TRBD2. CDR3 length: 16 amino acids. Germline V lookup: CDR1 MGHRA, CDR2 YSYEKL. Germline trimming cut 4 bases from V and 3 bases from J; bases unmatched to any gene: 8. CDR3 coding DNA: TGCGCCAGCAGCCTTGGGCGGGAGGCCTACTACAATGAGCAGTTCTTC. Translating it yields CASSLGREAYYNEQFF.

The CDR3 protein is CASSSTGPEYTIYF. The CDR3 bases are TGTGCCAGCAGTTCGACAGGACCCGAGTACACCATATATTTT. The chain joins TRBV6-5 to TRBJ1-3, with D perhaps matching TRBD1 (6 bases). V gave up 4 bases and J gave up 8 bases, with 15 bases separating them. Per the germline V gene, CDR1 is MNHEY and CDR2 is SVGAGI. The CDR3 is 14 residues long.

The gene calls are TRBV29-1 and TRBJ1-4, with TRBD1 as a possible D gene (5 bases). The CDR3 contains 13 residues. CDR1 and CDR2 from the germline V gene are SQVTM and ANQGSEA. Between the trimmed V and J ends, which lost 3 bases and 8 bases, there was a span of 13 bases. CDR3 amino acids: CSVERGGSEKLFF. The CDR3 DNA reads TGCAGCGTTGAGCGCGGGGGTAGCGAAAAACTGTTTTTT.

There are a few counts of this clone. J is TRBJ2-5 and V is TRBV5-4, with 12 bases lining up with TRBD2. The V and J ends lost 4 bases and 6 bases, in that order; junction bases with no gene match: 10. The CDR3 is made up of 16 amino acids. The germline V gene has CDR1 SGHNT and CDR2 YYREEE (reference sequence). The DNA for the CDR3 is TGTGCCAGCAGCCAAGGACTAGCGGGATTGGTAAAGACCCAGTACTTC. Translated: CASSQGLAGLVKTQYF.

The chain is built from TRBV9 and TRBJ1-4; D remains unclear. V was clipped by 1 base and J by 10 bases, with 11 bases between them. The CDR3 extends over 13 amino acids. Germline CDR1 reads SGDLS; CDR2 reads YYNGEE. CDR3 coding DNA: TGTGCCAGCAGCGTAAGTCGAGGAGGAAAACTGTTTTTT. It is translated as CASSVSRGGKLFF.

The chain combines TRBV9 with TRBJ1-2; 7 positions agree with TRBD1. The CDR3 loop spans 16 amino acids. Germline CDR1 SGDLS, CDR2 YYNGEE. The junction had 12 bases not matched to a gene; V was cut back by 0 bases and J by 7 bases. The CDR3 reads CASSVGSEGAGIGYTF. The DNA for the CDR3 is TGTGCCAGCAGCGTAGGGTCGGAGGGGGCGGGGATTGGCTACACCTTC.

The chain is built from TRBV7-9 and TRBJ1-2; maybe TRBD1 (6 bases). This CDR3 region has 13 residues. V lost 5 bases and J 6 bases, leaving 13 bases between the germline ends. Looked up from germline, CDR1 is SEHNR and CDR2 is FQNEAQ (reference sequence). CDR3 protein: CASSIGQPDGYTF. CDR3 bases: TGTGCCAGCAGCATCGGACAGCCAGATGGCTACACCTTC.

The CDR3 spells CAISESPVNTEAFF. In nucleotides, the CDR3 is TGTGCCATCAGTGAAAGTCCAGTGAACACTGAAGCTTTCTTT. The genes are TRBV10-3 and TRBJ1-1; D is uncertain. The CDR3 loop spans 14 amino acids. The ends were cut back, 3 bases at V and 0 bases at J, with 8 bases in the middle. The V gene's germline CDR1 is ENHRY and CDR2 SYGVKD.

The chain carries TRBV18 and TRBJ1-6, with D hard to call. Germline CDR1 and CDR2: KGHSH and LQKENI. V shed 3 bases and J shed 6 bases, with 12 bases lying between them. The CDR3 runs 15 residues. The CDR3 here is CASSPLELGNSPLHF. Here the CDR3 DNA reads TGTGCCAGCTCACCGTTGGAGTTGGGTAATTCACCCCTCCACTTT.

The V gene is TRBV4-2, the J gene TRBJ1-5; D ambiguous. Trimming took off 1 base at V and 6 bases at J, with 13 bases between the two ends. CDR3 length equals 15 residues. Germline V gene data show CDR1 as LGHNA and CDR2 as YNFKEQ. CDR3 in amino acids: CASSQGQSLFQPQHF. For the CDR3, the DNA is TGTGCCAGCAGCCAAGGACAATCCCTTTTTCAGCCCCAGCATTTT.

The chain is built from TRBV6-5 and TRBJ1-2; 8 bases are shared with TRBD1. With V trimmed by 3 bases and J by 6 bases, 6 bases remained unmatched. Germline CDR1 reads MNHEY; CDR2 reads SVGAGI. CDR3 length: 14 amino acids. The CDR3 sequence: CASSYGQGANGYTF. The DNA for the CDR3 is TGTGCCAGCAGTTATGGGCAGGGGGCAAATGGCTACACCTTC.

This clone was seen a handful of times. The rearrangement uses TRBV13 and TRBJ2-6, with D hard to call. The CDR3 has 16 amino acids. Germline-derived CDR1 and CDR2 are PRHDT and FYEKMQ (reference sequence). Trimming removed 0 bases from V and 0 bases from J, with 6 bases in between. CDR3 protein: CASSLGVLSGANVLTF. DNA of the CDR3: TGTGCCAGCAGCTTAGGCGTACTCTCTGGGGCCAACGTCCTGACTTTC.

This chain uses TRBV19 with TRBJ2-2; D may be TRBD1 (5 bases). This CDR3 has 14 residues. V was cut by 1 base and J by 5 bases, with 8 bases left in between. The germline CDR1 and CDR2 sequences are LNHDA and SQIVND (reference sequence). This CDR3 reads CASSIGAGTGELFF. The CDR3 bases are TGTGCCAGTAGTATAGGTGCAGGGACCGGGGAGCTGTTTTTT.

This chain links TRBV5-4 with TRBJ2-7; D unresolved. The CDR3 is made up of 12 amino acids. The germline gives CDR1 SGHNT, CDR2 YYREEE (reference sequence). The V and J ends lost 0 bases and 6 bases respectively, with 7 bases between them. CDR3 nucleotide sequence: TGTGCCAGCAGCTTGGGCGTTGGCGAGCAGTACTTC. As protein: CASSLGVGEQYF.

The chain carries TRBV5-1 and TRBJ2-2; 9 bases fit TRBD1. The V and J ends lost 5 bases and 6 bases, in that order; junction bases with no gene match: 8. Per the germline V gene, CDR1 is SGHRS and CDR2 is YFSETQ. This CDR3 has 15 residues. Here the CDR3 DNA reads TGCGCCAGCAGTCGGACAGGGGATTGGGCCGGGGAGCTGTTTTTT. This gives the protein CASSRTGDWAGELFF.

V is TRBV28 and J is TRBJ2-1, with 7 bases lining up with TRBD1. Germline V gives CDR1 MDHEN, CDR2 SYDVKM. V lost 9 bases to trimming and J lost 3 bases; unmatched junction nucleotides: 5. CDR3 length: 13 amino acids. The CDR3 sequence is CASSGQLYNEQFF. CDR3 DNA: TGTGCCAGTTCGGGACAGCTCTACAATGAGCAGTTCTTC.